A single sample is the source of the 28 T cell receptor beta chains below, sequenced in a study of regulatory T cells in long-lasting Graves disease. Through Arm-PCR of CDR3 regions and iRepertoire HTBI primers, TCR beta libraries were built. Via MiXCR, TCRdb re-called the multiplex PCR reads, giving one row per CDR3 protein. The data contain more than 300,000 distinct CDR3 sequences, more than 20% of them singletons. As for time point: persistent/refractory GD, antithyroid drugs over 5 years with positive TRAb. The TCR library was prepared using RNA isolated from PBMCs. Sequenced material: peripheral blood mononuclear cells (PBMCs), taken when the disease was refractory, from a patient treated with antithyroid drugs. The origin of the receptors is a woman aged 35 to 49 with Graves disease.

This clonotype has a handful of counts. CDR3 sequence (DNA): TGTGCCATCAGTGAGTTAGGGGGGCCGAACACTGAAGCTTTCTTT. This sequence encodes CAISELGGPNTEAFF. The chain couples TRBV10-3 to TRBJ1-1; D might be TRBD1 (6 bases). Looked up from germline, CDR1 is ENHRY and CDR2 is SYGVKD. V shed 1 base and J shed 1 base, with 10 bases lying between them. This CDR3 is built from 15 residues.

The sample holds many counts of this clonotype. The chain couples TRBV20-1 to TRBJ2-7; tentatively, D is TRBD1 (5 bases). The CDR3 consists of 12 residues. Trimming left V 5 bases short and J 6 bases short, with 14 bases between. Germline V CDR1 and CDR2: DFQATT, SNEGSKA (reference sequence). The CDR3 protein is CSAFQGIGEQYF. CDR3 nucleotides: TGCAGTGCTTTCCAGGGTATCGGCGAGCAGTACTTC.

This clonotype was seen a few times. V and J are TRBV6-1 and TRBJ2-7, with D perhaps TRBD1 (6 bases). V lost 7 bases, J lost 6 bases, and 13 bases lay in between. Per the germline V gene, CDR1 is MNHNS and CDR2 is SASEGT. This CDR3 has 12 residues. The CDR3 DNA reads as TGTGCCAGCAACAACAGGGTCGGCGAGCAGTACTTC. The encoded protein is CASNNRVGEQYF.

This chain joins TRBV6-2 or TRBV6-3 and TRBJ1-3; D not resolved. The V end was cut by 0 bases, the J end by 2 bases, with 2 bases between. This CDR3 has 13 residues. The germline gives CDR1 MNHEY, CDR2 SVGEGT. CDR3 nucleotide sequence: TGTGCCAGCAGTTACTCACCTGGAAACACCATATATTTT. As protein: CASSYSPGNTIYF.

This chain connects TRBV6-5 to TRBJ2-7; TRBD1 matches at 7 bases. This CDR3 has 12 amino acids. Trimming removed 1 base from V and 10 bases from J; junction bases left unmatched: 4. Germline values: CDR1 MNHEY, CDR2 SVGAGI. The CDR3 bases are TGTGCCAGCAGTTACTGGGACAGCTCCCAGTACTTC. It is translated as CASSYWDSSQYF.

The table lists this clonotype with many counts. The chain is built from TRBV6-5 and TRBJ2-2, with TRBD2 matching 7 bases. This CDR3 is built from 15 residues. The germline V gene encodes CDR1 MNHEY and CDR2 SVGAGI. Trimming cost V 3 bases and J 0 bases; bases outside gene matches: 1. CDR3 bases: TGTGCCAGCAGTTATCTAGCGGCGAACACCGGGGAGCTGTTTTTT. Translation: CASSYLAANTGELFF.

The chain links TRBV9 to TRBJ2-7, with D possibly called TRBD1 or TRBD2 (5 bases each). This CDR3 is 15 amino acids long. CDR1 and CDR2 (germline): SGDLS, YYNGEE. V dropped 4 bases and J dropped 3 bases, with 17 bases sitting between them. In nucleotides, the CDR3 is TGTGCCAGCAGCCTGGGGCAGGACTCCCGCTACGAGCAGTACTTC. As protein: CASSLGQDSRYEQYF.

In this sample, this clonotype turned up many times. CDR3 sequence: CASSVGQIRFQETQYF. CDR3 bases: TGTGCCAGCAGCGTTGGACAGATACGCTTCCAAGAGACCCAGTACTTC. V gene TRBV7-8 combines with J gene TRBJ2-5; D may be TRBD1 (6 bases). Germline CDR1 is SGHVS and CDR2 is FQNEAQ. V lost 5 bases and J lost 1, with 17 bases in between. The CDR3 is made up of 16 amino acids.

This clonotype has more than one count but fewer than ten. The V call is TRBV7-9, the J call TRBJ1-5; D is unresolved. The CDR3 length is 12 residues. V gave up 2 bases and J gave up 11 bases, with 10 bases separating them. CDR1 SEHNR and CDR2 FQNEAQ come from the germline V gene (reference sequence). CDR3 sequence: CASSLSGESQHF. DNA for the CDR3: TGTGCCAGCAGCTTAAGCGGGGAATCCCAGCATTTT.

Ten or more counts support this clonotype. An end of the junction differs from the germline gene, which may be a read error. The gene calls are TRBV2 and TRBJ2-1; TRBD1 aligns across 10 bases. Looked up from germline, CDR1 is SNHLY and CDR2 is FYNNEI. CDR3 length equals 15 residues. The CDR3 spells CASSEWRDRGFARLF. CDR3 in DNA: TGTGCCAGCAGTGAATGGAGGGACAGGGGATTCGCGAGGCTCTTC.

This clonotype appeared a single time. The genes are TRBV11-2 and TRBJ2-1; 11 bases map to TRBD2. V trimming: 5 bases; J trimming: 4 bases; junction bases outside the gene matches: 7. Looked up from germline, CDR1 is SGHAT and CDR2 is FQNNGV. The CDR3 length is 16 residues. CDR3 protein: CASSAPGLAGYNEQFF. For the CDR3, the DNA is TGTGCCAGCAGCGCCCCCGGACTAGCGGGTTACAATGAGCAGTTCTTC. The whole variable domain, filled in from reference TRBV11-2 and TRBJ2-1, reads EAGVAQSPRYKIIEKRQSVAFWCNPISGHATLYWYQQILGQGPKLLIQFQNNGVVDDSQLPKDRFSAERLKGVDSTLKIQPAKLEDSAVYLCASSAPGLAGYNEQFFGPGTRLTVL.

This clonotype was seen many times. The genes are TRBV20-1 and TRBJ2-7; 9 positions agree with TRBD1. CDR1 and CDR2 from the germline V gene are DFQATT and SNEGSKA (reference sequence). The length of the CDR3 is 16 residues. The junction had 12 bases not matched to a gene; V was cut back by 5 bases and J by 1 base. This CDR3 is CSAAPLTGTGSYEQYF. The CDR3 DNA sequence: TGCAGTGCTGCGCCCCTGACCGGGACAGGGTCCTACGAGCAGTACTTC.

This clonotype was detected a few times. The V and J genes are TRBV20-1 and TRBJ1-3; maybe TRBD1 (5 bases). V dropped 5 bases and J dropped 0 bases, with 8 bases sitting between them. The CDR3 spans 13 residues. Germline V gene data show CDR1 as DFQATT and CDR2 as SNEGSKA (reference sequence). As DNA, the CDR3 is TGCAGTGCTGTCAGGGACTCTGGAAACACCATATATTTT. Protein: CSAVRDSGNTIYF.

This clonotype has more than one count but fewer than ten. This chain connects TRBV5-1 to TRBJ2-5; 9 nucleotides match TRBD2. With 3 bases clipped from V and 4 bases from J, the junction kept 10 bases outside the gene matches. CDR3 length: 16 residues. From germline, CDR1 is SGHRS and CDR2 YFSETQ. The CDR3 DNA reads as TGCGCCAGCAGCTCTTTACGAGCGGGAGGTGGAGAGACCCAGTACTTC. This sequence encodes CASSSLRAGGGETQYF.

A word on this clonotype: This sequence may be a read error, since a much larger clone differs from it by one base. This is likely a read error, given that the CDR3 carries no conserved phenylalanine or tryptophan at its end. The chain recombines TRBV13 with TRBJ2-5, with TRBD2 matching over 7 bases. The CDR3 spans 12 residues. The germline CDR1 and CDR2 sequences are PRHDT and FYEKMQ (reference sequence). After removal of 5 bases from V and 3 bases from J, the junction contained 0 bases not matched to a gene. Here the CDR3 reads CASSLAEETQYL. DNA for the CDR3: TGTGCCAGCAGCCTAGCGGAAGAGACCCAGTACCTC.

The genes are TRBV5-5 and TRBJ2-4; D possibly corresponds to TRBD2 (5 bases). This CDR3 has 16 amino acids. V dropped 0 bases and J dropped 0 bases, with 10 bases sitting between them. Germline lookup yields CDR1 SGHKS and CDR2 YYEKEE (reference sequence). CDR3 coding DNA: TGTGCCAGCAGCTTGGGCGGGCCGTTAGCCAAAAACATTCAGTACTTC. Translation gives CASSLGGPLAKNIQYF.

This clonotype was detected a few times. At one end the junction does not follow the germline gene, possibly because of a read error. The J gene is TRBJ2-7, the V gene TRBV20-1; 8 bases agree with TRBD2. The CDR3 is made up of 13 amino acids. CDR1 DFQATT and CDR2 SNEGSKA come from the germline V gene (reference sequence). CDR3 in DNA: TGCAGTGCTAGTTCCAGCGGGAGATACGGGCAGTACTTC. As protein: CSASSSGRYGQYF.

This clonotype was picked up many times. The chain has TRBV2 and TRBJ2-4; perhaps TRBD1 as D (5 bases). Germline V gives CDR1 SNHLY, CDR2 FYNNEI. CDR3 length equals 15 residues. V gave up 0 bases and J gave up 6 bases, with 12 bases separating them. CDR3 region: CASSEAQGATNIQYF. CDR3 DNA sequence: TGTGCCAGCAGTGAAGCGCAAGGGGCTACAAACATTCAGTACTTC.

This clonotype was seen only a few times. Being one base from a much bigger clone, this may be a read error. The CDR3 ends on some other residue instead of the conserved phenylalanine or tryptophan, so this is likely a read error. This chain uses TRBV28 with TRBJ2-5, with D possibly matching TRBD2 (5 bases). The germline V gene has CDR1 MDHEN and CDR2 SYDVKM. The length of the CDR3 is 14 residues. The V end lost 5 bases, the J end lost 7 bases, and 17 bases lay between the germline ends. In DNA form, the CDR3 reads TGTGCCAGCAGTCCTCCTAGCCTGGATTCGACCCAGTACCTC. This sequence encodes CASSPPSLDSTQYL.

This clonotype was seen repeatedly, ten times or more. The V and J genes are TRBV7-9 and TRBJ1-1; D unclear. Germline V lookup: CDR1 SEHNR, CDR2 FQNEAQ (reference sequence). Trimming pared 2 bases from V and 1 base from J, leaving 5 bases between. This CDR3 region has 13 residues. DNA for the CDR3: TGTGCCAGCAGCTTAAACAGGAACACTGAAGCTTTCTTT. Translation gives CASSLNRNTEAFF.

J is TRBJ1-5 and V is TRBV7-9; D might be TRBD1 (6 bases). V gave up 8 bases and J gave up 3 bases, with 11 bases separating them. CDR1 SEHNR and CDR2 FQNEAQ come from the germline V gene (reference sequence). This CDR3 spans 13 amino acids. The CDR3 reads CASAPGANQPQHF. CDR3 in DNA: TGTGCCAGCGCACCGGGGGCCAATCAGCCCCAGCATTTT.

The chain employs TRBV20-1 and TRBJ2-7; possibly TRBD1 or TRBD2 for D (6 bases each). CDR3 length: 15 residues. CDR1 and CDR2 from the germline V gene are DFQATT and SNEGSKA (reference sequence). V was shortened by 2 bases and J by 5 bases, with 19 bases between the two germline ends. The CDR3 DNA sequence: TGCAGTGCTAGAATCACAGGGAGGATTAGGGACGAGCAGTACTTC. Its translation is CSARITGRIRDEQYF.

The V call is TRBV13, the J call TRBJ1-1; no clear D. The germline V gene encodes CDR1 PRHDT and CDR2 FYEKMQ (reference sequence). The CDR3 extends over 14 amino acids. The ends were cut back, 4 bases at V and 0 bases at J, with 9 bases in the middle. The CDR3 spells CASSSALMNTEAFF. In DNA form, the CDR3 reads TGTGCCAGCAGCTCAGCTCTCATGAACACTGAAGCTTTCTTT.

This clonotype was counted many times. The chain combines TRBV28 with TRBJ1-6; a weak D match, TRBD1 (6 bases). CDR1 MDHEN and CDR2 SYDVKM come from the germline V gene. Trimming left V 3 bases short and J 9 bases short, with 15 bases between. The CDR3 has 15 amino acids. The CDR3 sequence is CASSFANRVTSPLHF. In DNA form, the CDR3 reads TGTGCCAGCAGTTTCGCTAACAGGGTTACTTCACCCCTCCACTTT.

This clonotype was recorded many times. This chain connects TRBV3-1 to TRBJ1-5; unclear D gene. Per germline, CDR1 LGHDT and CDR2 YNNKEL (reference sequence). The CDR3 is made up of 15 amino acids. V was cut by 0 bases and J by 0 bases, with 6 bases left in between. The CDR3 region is CASSQDSYSNQPQHF. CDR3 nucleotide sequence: TGTGCCAGCAGCCAAGACAGCTATAGCAATCAGCCCCAGCATTTT.

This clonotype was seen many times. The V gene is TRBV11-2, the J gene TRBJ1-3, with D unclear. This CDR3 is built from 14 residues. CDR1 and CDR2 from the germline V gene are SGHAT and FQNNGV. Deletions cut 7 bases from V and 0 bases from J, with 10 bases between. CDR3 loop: CASMQRSSGNTIYF. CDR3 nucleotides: TGTGCCAGCATGCAAAGGAGCTCTGGAAACACCATATATTTT.

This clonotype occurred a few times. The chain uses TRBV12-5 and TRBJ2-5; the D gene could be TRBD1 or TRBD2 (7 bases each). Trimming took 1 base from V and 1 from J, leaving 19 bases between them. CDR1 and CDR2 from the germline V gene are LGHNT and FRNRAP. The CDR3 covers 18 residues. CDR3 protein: CASGLDAGGARAQETQYF. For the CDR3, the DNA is TGTGCTAGTGGTTTGGACGCAGGGGGGGCGAGGGCCCAAGAGACCCAGTACTTC.

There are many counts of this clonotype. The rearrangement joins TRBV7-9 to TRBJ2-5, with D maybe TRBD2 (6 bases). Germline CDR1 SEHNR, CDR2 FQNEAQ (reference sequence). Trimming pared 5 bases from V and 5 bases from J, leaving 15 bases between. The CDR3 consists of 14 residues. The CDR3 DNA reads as TGTGCCAGCAGCCGGGGGACCGTCAAGGAGACCCAGTACTTC. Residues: CASSRGTVKETQYF.